This passage covers 10 T cell receptor beta chains from one sample sequenced in a study of shared clonotypes between healthy human individuals (TCRdb year 2020). The library was prepared using the immunoSEQ multiplex PCR assay. Not all clones reach the TCRdb copy of this immuneACCESS table, which keeps in-frame sequences only. Checked studies attribute under half of the gap to unresolved V genes and leave the rest unexplained. Across this sample there are about 480,000 clones, with 60% to 80% seen only once. The ten top clones hold 12% of the sample. The sequenced sample was PBMCs. These receptors came from a woman aged 40 to 50 in good health. Some clones in this sample may be carry-over from other donors' samples.

The rearrangement uses TRBV4-3 and TRBJ1-4; D is ambiguous. The CDR3 spans 16 residues. From germline, CDR1 is LGHNA and CDR2 YSLEER. Trimming removed 1 base from V and 3 bases from J, with 12 bases in between. This CDR3 reads CASSQGGSRPNEKLFF. CDR3 DNA sequence: TGCGCCAGCAGCCAAGGGGGAAGCCGCCCTAATGAAAAACTGTTTTTT.

The J gene is TRBJ1-5, the V gene TRBV28; a possible D gene is TRBD1 (6 bases). The CDR3 sequence is 15 residues long. The germline V and J ends were trimmed by 3 bases and 3 bases, with 12 bases remaining between them. Germline assignment: CDR1 MDHEN and CDR2 SYDVKM. The CDR3 region is CASSFPGGHNQPQHF. The CDR3 DNA sequence: TGTGCCAGCAGTTTCCCGGGGGGGCACAATCAGCCCCAGCATTTT.

As regards this clone: A much larger clone differs from this one at a single base, so this may be a read error. The CDR3 ends on some other residue instead of the conserved phenylalanine or tryptophan, so this is likely a read error. No DNA is shown, since the ends of the CDR3 on it are uncertain; the CDR3 is the one TCRdb lists. V and J are TRBV5-4 and TRBJ2-3; the table's D call, TRBD2, has no DNA check behind it. The CDR3 length equals 15 residues, ends included. CDR1 and CDR2 (germline): SGHNT, YYREEE (reference sequence). The CDR3 sequence: CASSSPEALATGGDL.

This chain uses TRBV10-2 with TRBJ1-5; D may be TRBD1 (6 bases). CDR3 size: 17 residues. V lost 6 bases, J lost 1 base, and 19 bases lay in between. CDR1 WSHSY and CDR2 SAAADI come from the germline V gene. CDR3 DNA: TGCGCCAGCAGGGAAATAACACAGGGTAGGAGCAATCAGCCCCAGCATTTT. Protein sequence: CASREITQGRSNQPQHF.

This clone has a handful of counts. The chain employs TRBV28 and TRBJ1-5; D gene uncertain. Per germline, CDR1 MDHEN and CDR2 SYDVKM. The CDR3 sequence is 15 residues long. V gave up 0 bases and J gave up 0 bases, with 6 bases separating them. The CDR3 bases are TGTGCCAGCAGTTTATGGGCGGTTAGCAATCAGCCCCAGCATTTT. Protein sequence: CASSLWAVSNQPQHF.

The chain joins TRBV28 to TRBJ1-1; a weak D match, TRBD1 (5 bases). Per germline, CDR1 MDHEN and CDR2 SYDVKM. Trimming took off 7 bases at V and 5 bases at J, with 8 bases between the two ends. This CDR3 is 11 amino acids long. The chain's CDR3 is CASNWGTEAFF. DNA for the CDR3: TGTGCCAGCAACTGGGGGACTGAAGCTTTCTTT.

There are many counts of this clone. The same CDR3 can be traced to other DNA sequences in this sample. The rearrangement uses TRBV5-8 and TRBJ1-4, with no clear D. The V gene's germline CDR1 is SGHTS and CDR2 YDEGEE. CDR3 size: 14 residues. V shed 4 bases and J shed 5 bases, with 12 bases lying between them. This CDR3 reads CASSGDRFNEKLFF. DNA of the CDR3: TGTGCCAGCAGCGGAGACCGGTTCAATGAAAAACTGTTTTTT.

This sequence joins TRBV28 and TRBJ2-1, with 9 nucleotides matching TRBD1. The CDR3 is 14 amino acids. The germline gives CDR1 MDHEN, CDR2 SYDVKM. J gave up 5 bases and V 6 bases, and 5 bases lay outside the gene matches. The CDR3 sequence: CASRKQGADNEQFF. CDR3 DNA: TGTGCCAGCAGAAAACAGGGGGCGGACAATGAGCAGTTCTTC.

Only a few counts were recorded for this clone. V is TRBV5-1 and J is TRBJ2-5, with D perhaps matching TRBD1 (5 bases). This CDR3 comprises 13 residues. CDR1 SGHRS and CDR2 YFSETQ come from the germline V gene. V lost 6 bases and J 2 bases, leaving 11 bases between the germline ends. The CDR3 DNA reads TGCGCCAGCAAGGTGCCAGGGCAAGAGACCCAGTACTTC. It yields the protein CASKVPGQETQYF.

This clone came up a few times. A read error is possible here, since a much larger clone lies one base away. The same CDR3 is also encoded by other DNA sequences in this sample. The genes are TRBV27 and TRBJ2-7; D not resolved. Germline lookup yields CDR1 MNHEY and CDR2 SMNVEV (reference sequence). Trimming removed 4 bases at V and 0 bases at J, with 1 base between. CDR3 length: 11 amino acids. CDR3 nucleotide sequence: TGTGCCAGCAGTTCCTCCTACGAGCAGTACTTC. Its protein product is CASSSSYEQYF.